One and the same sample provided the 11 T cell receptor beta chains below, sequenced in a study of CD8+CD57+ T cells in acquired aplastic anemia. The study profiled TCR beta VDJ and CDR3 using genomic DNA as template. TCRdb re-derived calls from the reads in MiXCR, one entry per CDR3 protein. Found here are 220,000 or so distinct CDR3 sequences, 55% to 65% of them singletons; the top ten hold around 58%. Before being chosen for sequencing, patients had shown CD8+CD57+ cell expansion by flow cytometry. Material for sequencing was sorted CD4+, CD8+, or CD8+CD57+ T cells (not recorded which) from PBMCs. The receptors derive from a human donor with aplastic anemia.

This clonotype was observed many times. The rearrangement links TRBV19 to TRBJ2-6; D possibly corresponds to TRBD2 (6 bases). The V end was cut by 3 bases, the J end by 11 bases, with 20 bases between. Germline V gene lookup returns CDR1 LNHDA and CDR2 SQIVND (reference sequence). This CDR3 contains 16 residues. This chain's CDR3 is CASSITGEGVSDVLTF. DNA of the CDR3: TGTGCCAGTAGTATTACGGGGGAAGGGGTGAGTGACGTCCTGACTTTC. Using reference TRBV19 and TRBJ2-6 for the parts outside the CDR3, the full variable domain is DGGITQSPKYLFRKEGQNVTLSCEQNLNHDAMYWYRQDPGQGLRLIYYSQIVNDFQKGDIAEGYSVSREKKESFPLTVTSAQKNPTAFYLCASSITGEGVSDVLTFGAGSRLTVL.

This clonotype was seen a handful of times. CDR3 nucleotide sequence: TGCAGTGCTAGAGTATTCGGGCGGGAGGAAGGAGAGCAGTACTTC. Encoded protein: CSARVFGREEGEQYF. The chain is built from TRBV20-1 and TRBJ2-7; 8 nucleotides align to TRBD2. V lost 1 base, J lost 7 bases, and 12 bases stayed unmatched. The CDR3 is made up of 15 amino acids. Germline CDR1 is DFQATT and CDR2 is SNEGSKA (reference sequence).

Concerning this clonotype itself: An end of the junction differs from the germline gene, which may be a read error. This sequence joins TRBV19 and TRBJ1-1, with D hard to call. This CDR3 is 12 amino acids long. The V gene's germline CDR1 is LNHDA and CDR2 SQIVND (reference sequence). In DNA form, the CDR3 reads TGTGCCAGTGGATGGAGCAACACTGAGGCTTTCTTT. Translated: CASGWSNTEAFF.

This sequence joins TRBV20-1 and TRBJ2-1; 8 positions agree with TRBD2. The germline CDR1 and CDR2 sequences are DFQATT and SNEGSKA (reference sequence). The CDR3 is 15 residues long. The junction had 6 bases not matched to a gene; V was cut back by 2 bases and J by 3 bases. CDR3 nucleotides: TGCAGTGCTAGAAAGCGGGAGTTGATCTACAATGAGCAGTTCTTC. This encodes CSARKRELIYNEQFF.

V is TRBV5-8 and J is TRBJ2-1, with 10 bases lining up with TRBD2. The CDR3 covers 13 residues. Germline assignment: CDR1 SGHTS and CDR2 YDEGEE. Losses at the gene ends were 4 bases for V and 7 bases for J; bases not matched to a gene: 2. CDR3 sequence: CASSKLAGNEQFF. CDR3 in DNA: TGTGCCAGCAGCAAACTAGCGGGAAATGAGCAGTTCTTC.

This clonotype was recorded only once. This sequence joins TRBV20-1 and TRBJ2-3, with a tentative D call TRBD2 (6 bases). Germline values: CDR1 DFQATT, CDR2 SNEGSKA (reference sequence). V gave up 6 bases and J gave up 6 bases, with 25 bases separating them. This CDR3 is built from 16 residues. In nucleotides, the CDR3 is TGCAGTGCCTGGGACTCTAACGGGGCGTTCCCGGATACGCAGTATTTT. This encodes CSAWDSNGAFPDTQYF.

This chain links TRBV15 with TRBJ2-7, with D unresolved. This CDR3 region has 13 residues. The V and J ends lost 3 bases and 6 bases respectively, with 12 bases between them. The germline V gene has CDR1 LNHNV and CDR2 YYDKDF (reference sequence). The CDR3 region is CATSSQGLGEQYF. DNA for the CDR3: TGTGCCACCAGCAGTCAAGGGTTGGGCGAGCAGTACTTC.

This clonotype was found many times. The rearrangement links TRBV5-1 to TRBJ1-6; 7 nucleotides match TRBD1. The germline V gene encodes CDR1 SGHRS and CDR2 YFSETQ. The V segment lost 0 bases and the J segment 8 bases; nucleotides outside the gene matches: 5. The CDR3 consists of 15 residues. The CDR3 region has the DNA TGCGCCAGCAGCTTGGTGTCAGGGGGATATTCACCCCTCCACTTT. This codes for CASSLVSGGYSPLHF.

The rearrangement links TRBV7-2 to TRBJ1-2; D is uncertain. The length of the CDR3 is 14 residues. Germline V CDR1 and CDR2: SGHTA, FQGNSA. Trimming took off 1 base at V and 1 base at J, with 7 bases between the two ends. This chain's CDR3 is CASSLEPSNYGYTF. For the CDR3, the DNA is TGTGCCAGCAGCTTAGAGCCCAGTAACTATGGCTACACCTTC.

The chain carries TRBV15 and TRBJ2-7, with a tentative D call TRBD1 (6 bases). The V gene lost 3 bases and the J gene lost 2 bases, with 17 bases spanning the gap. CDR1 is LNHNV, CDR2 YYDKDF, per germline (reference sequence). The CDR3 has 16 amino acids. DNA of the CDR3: TGTGCCACCAGCAGGCCGGACAGCCATAGCCCCTACGAGCAGTACTTC. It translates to CATSRPDSHSPYEQYF.

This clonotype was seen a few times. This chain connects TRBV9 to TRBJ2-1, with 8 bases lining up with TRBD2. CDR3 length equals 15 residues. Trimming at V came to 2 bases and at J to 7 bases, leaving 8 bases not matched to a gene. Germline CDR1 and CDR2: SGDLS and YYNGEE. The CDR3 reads CASSVGAGVRNEQFF. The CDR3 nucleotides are TGTGCCAGCAGCGTCGGAGCGGGAGTACGGAATGAGCAGTTCTTC.